The clone carrying this T cell receptor beta chain was observed once. The sample comes from a study of blood T cell repertoires in COVID-19. Study as a whole: Sites in the United States, Italy and Spain provided acute and convalescent COVID-19 samples. Sources were T cells, B-cell-depleted T cells, or PBMCs; the material itself was cDNA or gDNA.

Germline CDR1 and CDR2: LNHNV and YYDKDF (reference sequence). The V gene lost 0 bases and the J gene lost 4 bases, with 13 bases spanning the gap. There are 15 residues in the CDR3. Original methodology: Scientists estimated how many nucleated cells there were by amplifying reference gene primers. Assay: immunoSEQ multiplex PCR; the TCRdb copy retains only in-frame clones and omits some. V and J calls and clone size are those listed in that table; D and trimming were worked out from the DNA. Of around 340,000 clones listed, approximately 86% are singletons. This sequence was found in a woman aged 40 to 50 with acute COVID-19. The sequenced sample was PBMCs or T cells enriched from blood (not recorded which). J is TRBJ2-7 and V is TRBV15; D is unclear. The CDR3 is CATSRDLGLWYEQYF. CDR3 sequence (DNA): TGTGCCACCAGCAGAGATCTTGGCCTCTGGTACGAGCAGTACTTC.